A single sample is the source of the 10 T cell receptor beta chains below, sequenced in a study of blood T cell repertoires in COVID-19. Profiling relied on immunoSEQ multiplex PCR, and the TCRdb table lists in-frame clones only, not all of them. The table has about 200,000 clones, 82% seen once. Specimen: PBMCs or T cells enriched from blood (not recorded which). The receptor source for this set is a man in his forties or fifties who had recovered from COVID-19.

The CDR3 DNA is TGTGCCAGCCTCCCCAACACGGGAACCATGAACACTGAAGCTTTCTTT. Residues: CASLPNTGTMNTEAFF. The rearrangement uses TRBV19 and TRBJ1-1; D remains unclear. Germline V gene lookup returns CDR1 LNHDA and CDR2 SQIVND (reference sequence). The CDR3 runs 16 residues. The V gene lost 9 bases and the J gene lost 0 bases, with 20 bases spanning the gap. Together with reference TRBV19 and TRBJ1-1, the CDR3 gives the full variable domain: DGGITQSPKYLFRKEGQNVTLSCEQNLNHDAMYWYRQDPGQGLRLIYYSQIVNDFQKGDIAEGYSVSREKKESFPLTVTSAQKNPTAFYLCASLPNTGTMNTEAFFGQGTRLTVV.

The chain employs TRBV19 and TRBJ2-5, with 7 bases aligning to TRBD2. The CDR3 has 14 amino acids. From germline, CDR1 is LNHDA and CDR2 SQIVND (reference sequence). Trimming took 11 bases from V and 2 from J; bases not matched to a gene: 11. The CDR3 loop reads CASSPGGEQETQYF. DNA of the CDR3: TGTGCCTCCTCCCCTGGGGGGGAACAAGAGACCCAGTACTTC.

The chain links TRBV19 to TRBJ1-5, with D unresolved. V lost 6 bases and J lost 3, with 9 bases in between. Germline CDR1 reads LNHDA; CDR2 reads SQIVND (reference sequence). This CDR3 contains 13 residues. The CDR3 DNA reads TGTGCCAGTAGATACGGGATCAATCAGCCCCAGCATTTT. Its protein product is CASRYGINQPQHF.

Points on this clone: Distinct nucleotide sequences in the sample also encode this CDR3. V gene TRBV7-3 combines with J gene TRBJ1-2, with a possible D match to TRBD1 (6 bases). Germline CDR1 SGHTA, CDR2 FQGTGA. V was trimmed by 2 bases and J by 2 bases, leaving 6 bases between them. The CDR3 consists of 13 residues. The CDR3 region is CASSLGQNYGYTF. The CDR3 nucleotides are TGTGCCAGCAGCTTAGGACAGAACTATGGCTACACCTTC. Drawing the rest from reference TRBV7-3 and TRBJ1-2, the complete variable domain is GAGVSQTPSNKVTEKGKYVELRCDPISGHTALYWYRQSLGQGPEFLIYFQGTGAADDSGLPNDRFFAVRPEGSVSTLKIQRTERGDSAVYLCASSLGQNYGYTFGSGTRLTVV.

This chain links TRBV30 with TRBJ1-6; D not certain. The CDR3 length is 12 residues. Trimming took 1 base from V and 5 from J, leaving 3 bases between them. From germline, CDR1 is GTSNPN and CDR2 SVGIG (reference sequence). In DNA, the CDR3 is TGTGCCTGGAGTGGTAATAATTCACCCCTCCACTTT. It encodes CAWSGNNSPLHF.

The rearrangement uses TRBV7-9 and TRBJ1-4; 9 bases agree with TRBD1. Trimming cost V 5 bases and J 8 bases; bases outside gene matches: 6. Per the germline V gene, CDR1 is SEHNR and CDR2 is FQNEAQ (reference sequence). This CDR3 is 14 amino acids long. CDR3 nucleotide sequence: TGTGCCAGCAGCCAGGGACAGGGAGGCGAAAAACTGTTTTTT. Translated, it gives CASSQGQGGEKLFF.

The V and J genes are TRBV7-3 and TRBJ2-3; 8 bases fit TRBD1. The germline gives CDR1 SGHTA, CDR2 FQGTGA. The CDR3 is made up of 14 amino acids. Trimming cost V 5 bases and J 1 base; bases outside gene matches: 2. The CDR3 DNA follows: TGTGCCAGCAGCCAGACAGGGGGCACAGATACGCAGTATTTT. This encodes CASSQTGGTDTQYF.

CDR3 loop: CASSPGANYGYTF. The DNA for the CDR3 is TGTGCCAGCTCACCGGGAGCTAACTATGGCTACACCTTC. The chain recombines TRBV18 with TRBJ1-2; no reliable D call. This CDR3 contains 13 residues. CDR1 and CDR2 (germline): KGHSH, LQKENI. Trimming pared 3 bases from V and 0 bases from J, leaving 5 bases between.

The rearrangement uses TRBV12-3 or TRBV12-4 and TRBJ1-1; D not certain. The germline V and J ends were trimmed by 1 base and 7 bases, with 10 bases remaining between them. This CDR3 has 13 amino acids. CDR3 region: CASSLGVRSEAFF. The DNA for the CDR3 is TGTGCCAGCAGTTTAGGGGTAAGGAGTGAAGCTTTCTTT.

CDR3 bases: TGTGCCAGTAGAAGAACAGGTGGCGGTGGCTACACCTTC. It specifies CASRRTGGGGYTF. The chain has TRBV19 and TRBJ1-2; a possible D gene is TRBD1 (5 bases). Trimming took 6 bases from V and 7 from J, leaving 15 bases between them. CDR3 size: 13 residues. CDR1 is LNHDA and CDR2 is SQIVND in the germline V gene (reference sequence).